This record concerns one T cell receptor (beta chain) sequence. The antigen it recognizes is unknown. No much larger clone is present one base from it, and per-base qualities are unavailable. Using the deep immunoSEQ assay, TCR CDR3 regions were amplified from genomic DNA by multiplex PCR. Extracted genomic DNA from each cell subset was spread evenly across all wells of several immunoSEQ 96-well plates, with each plate serving as a replicate. For unsorted PBMC, approximately 300 ng of genomic DNA, equivalent to around 30,000 T cell genomes, went into each replicate PCR. Unsorted PBMC genomic DNA was sequenced across ten immunoSEQ deep assay plates. Purified libraries were measured with a Qubit 3.0 fluorometer, size-checked on a Bioanalyzer 2100, and measured again with the KAPA Library Quantification kit. Every immunoSEQ 96-well plate was sequenced on a separate single-read 150-cycle Illumina NextSeq 550 flow cell. The authors' pipeline ran thus. Because only junctional sequences without quality scores were contained in the immunoSEQ output, filtering matching that applied to full-length reads could not be performed. To assign V/J genes and CDR3, sequences were annotated against IMGT germline references using PyIR, a Python wrapper for IgBLAST v1.9. Any read was removed if the V/J assignment was weak (E-value above 1e-6), the CDR3 was missing, or the read contained stop codons, out-of-frame junctions, or ambiguous translated residues. A V3J clonotype was defined by an identical inferred V gene, J gene, and CDR3 amino acid sequence. Percentage overlap between repertoires was computed as shared unique clonotypes divided by the size of the smaller repertoire. Repertoire richness was assessed with RTK rarefaction, the Chao1 estimator, and Recon v2.1 estimates of unobserved clonotypes. The clones in this table, taken by TCRdb from immuneACCESS, are in-frame only. Not every clone is retained; where verified, under half of the shortfall comes from an unresolved V gene, and the cause of the rest is unknown. The V and J calls and clone size were taken over from that table, and D and trimming were inferred from the DNA. Recorded for this sample are some 530,000 clones; approximately 82% of them occurred a single time. Around 12% of the sample lies in the top ten.

Healthy HIV-negative adults with no recently reported acute infections or vaccinations were included as donors. All donors were Caucasian adults living in Nashville, Tennessee, USA. In the unsorted samples, 90 million or so PBMCs were counted, and genomic DNA was extracted using the QIAamp DNA Blood Mini kit. After blood collection by leukapheresis, PBMCs were isolated using Ficoll-Histopaque density gradient centrifugation and then cryopreserved in the vapor phase of liquid nitrogen. This entry is derived from a study of shared clonotypes between healthy human individuals (dated by TCRdb to the early 2020s). Some background on the complete study: A few men and a couple of women, aged 18 to 49 years, made up the cohort. To increase sequencing depth and limit assay-specific biases, different laboratories used diverse techniques to prepare libraries and sequence TCR repertoires. Each donor's leukapheresis produced roughly between roughly 0.85 and 10 billion PBMCs. Blood TCR repertoires of roughly five healthy adults were deeply sequenced to estimate repertoire size and the extent of clonotype sharing between individuals.

Overall results and qualifications from the work: Pairwise subsampling led to the expectation that sequencing depth would affect the degree of clonotype sharing among donors. Because the study included a small number of donors, the genetic and exposure-history diversity represented was limited. Only blood was sampled, and tissue TCR repertoires likely differ from those in blood.

Trimming removed 3 bases from V and 2 bases from J; the gene matches leave 5 bases unexplained. The CDR3 has 15 amino acids, counting the end cysteine and phenylalanine. The read is trimmed to its CDR3 DNA, 45 bases read in frame from base 1. CDR1 and CDR2 (MNHEY, SMNVEV) derive from the germline V gene (reference sequence). The sequencing input was PBMCs. The chain is encoded by TRBV27 joined to TRBJ2-3, with TRBD1 identical over 7 junction bases. The clonotype originates from a woman between 40 and 55 years old in good health. Some clones in this sample may be carry-over from other donors' samples. The CDR3 sequence is CASSLVGQITDTQYF. The bases are TGTGCCAGCAGTTTGGTGGGACAGATCACAGATACGCAGTATTTT.